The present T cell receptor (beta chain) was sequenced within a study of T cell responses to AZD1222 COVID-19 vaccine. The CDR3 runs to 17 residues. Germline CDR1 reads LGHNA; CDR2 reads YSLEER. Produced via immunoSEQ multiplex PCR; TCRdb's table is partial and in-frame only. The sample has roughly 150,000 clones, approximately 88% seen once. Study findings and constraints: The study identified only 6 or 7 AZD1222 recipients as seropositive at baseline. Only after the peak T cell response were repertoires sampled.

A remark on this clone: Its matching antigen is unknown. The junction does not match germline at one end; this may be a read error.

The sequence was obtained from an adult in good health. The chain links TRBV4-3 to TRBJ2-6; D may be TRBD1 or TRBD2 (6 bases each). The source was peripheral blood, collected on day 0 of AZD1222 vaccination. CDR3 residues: CPSSQDPGGAGANVLTF. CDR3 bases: TGCCCCAGCAGCCAAGATCCCGGGGGCGCTGGGGCCAACGTCCTGACTTTC.